This paragraph covers one T cell receptor (beta chain) sequence. The sample originates from a study of T cells in Graves' hyperthyroidism and ophthalmopathy. Amplification targeted TCR beta CDR3 regions from RNA transcripts. During a first-round RT-PCR of the TCR CDR3, the HTBI primer set was used. TCRdb passed the multiplex PCR reads through MiXCR, listing each CDR3 protein once. Counted here are roughly 510,000 distinct CDR3 sequences, 35% to 50% occurring once; the ten biggest clones make up about 45%. Exclusion followed for patients with uncontrolled infection, other autoimmune disease, pregnancy or lactation. In making diagnoses, clinical symptoms, serum thyroxine and TRAb, thyroid ultrasound and orbital computed tomography were all used. Source material: peripheral blood or thyroid tissue (not recorded which). The source is an adult woman with Graves' disease, either hyperthyroidism or ophthalmopathy (not recorded which).

The CDR3 loop reads CSVEGGEFYYGYTF. The CDR3 DNA reads TGCAGCGTTGAAGGGGGTGAGTTCTACTATGGCTACACCTTC. The chain employs TRBV29-1 and TRBJ1-2; D call uncertain. Germline CDR1 and CDR2: SQVTM and ANQGSEA. V was cut by 1 base and J by 3 bases, with 12 bases left in between. CDR3 size: 14 residues.